One and the same sample provided the 6 T cell receptor beta chains below, sequenced in a study of neurological immune-mediated disorders. TCRdb re-analysed the 5' RACE reads in MiXCR, keeping a single row per CDR3 protein. Of roughly 66,000 distinct CDR3 sequences in the sample, 4.5% to 5.5% were seen once. The sample comprised PBMCs. Receptor source: a woman in her 70s with multiple sclerosis.

This clonotype was found many times. The chain uses TRBV20-1 and TRBJ2-3, with D possibly TRBD2 on 6 matching bases. V was pared by 5 bases and J by 2 bases, with 17 bases between. The CDR3 has 15 amino acids. Germline CDR1 is DFQATT and CDR2 is SNEGSKA (reference sequence). DNA of the CDR3: TGCAGTGCTCGCTCCTCTAGCGCTTCCACAGATACGCAGTATTTT. Translating gives CSARSSSASTDTQYF.

There are many counts of this clonotype. The junction and the germline gene differ at one end; a read error may be behind it. This chain joins TRBV24-1 and TRBJ2-1; D call uncertain. This CDR3 comprises 12 residues. Germline loops: CDR1 KGHDR, CDR2 SFDVKD. The CDR3 nucleotides read TGTGCCACCAGTGCGACCGGTAGGGAACTCAACTTC. Translated, it gives CATSATGRELNF.

The V call is TRBV11-2, the J call TRBJ1-1; 7 bases are a match to TRBD1. Trimming at V came to 3 bases and at J to 8 bases, leaving 3 bases not matched to a gene. Germline V gives CDR1 SGHAT, CDR2 FQNNGV. The CDR3 is 12 residues long. The CDR3 bases are TGTGCCAGCAGCTTGAGGGACAGAGAAGCTTTCTTT. It yields the protein CASSLRDREAFF.

Ten or more counts support this clonotype. CDR3 in DNA: TGCGCCAGCAGCGAGACCGGCAATGAAAAACTGTTTTTT. Translated, it gives CASSETGNEKLFF. The rearrangement uses TRBV5-1 and TRBJ1-4; D not certain. With 4 bases removed from V and 5 bases from J, the gap between germline ends came to 9 bases. The germline CDR1 and CDR2 sequences are SGHRS and YFSETQ. This CDR3 has 13 amino acids.

This clonotype was detected ten times or more. This sequence joins TRBV20-1 and TRBJ2-2; 7 bases fit TRBD2. The CDR3 totals 14 residues. Germline values: CDR1 DFQATT, CDR2 SNEGSKA (reference sequence). V lost 7 bases, J lost 3 bases, and 8 bases stayed unmatched. The CDR3 DNA sequence: TGCAGTGGGTCCAGCGGGAAGTACACCGGGGAGCTGTTTTTT. Amino acid sequence: CSGSSGKYTGELFF.

This clonotype was seen repeatedly, ten times or more. The chain has TRBV7-9 and TRBJ2-3; D gene unclear. The CDR3 sequence is 12 residues long. Germline V gene lookup returns CDR1 SEHNR and CDR2 FQNEAQ (reference sequence). Trimming removed 3 bases at V and 2 bases at J, with 3 bases between. DNA for the CDR3: TGTGCCAGCAGCTTCTTCACAGATACGCAGTATTTT. This sequence encodes CASSFFTDTQYF.